This record covers a single T cell receptor beta chain. This clonotype was observed a handful of times. Its antigen target is currently unknown. No clone much larger than this one lies a single base away; base qualities are absent. Library prep was done by PCR. Instrument used: Illumina HiSeq 2500. To reduce PCR and sequencing biases, unique molecular identifiers were incorporated into the TCR beta cDNA libraries. About 0.5 million cDNA molecules were obtained for every 1 to 10 million input T cells, so each molecule roughly corresponded to one T cell. The patient libraries were prepared and sequenced using the same protocol as the earlier healthy control dataset. Samples belonging to the same batch were prepared together, multiplexed and sequenced on a shared HiSeq lane. In the source study's methods: MIGEC was used to process the raw barcoded reads, and molecular identifier groups with only a single read were discarded before consensus assembly and CDR3 extraction. VDJtools was used for post-analysis of the clonotype tables, and diversity was normalized by down-sampling every dataset to the size of the smallest sample. Repertoire overlap clustering matched CDR3 amino acid but not nucleotide sequences to correct batch-related cross-sample contamination. TCRdb trimmed the raw reads at Q25, called clones with MiXCR and kept productive beta chains. Each record represents a unique CDR3 protein, reported with the most common genes and DNA among its rows. What appears here as the V and J calls and clone size reflects TCRdb's work, not the paper's. The sample yields 350,000 to 450,000 distinct CDR3 sequences; over 30% were counted once. Approximately 7.6% of the sample rests with the top ten.

There are 13 amino acids in the CDR3, from cysteine to phenylalanine inclusive. Only the CDR3 DNA stays, 39 bases, in frame from base 1. Per the germline V gene (reference sequence), SEHNR is the CDR1 and FQNEAQ is the CDR2. The junction carries 11 bases between V and J, which are trimmed by 2 bases and 10 bases respectively. The data are from a study of post-analysis software for immune sequencing data (dated by TCRdb to between 2014 and 2017). Background for the entire study: Relapsing-remitting, secondary progressive and progressive-relapsing multiple sclerosis were recorded as disease courses, and subtype annotation was lacking for some patients. Patient repertoires were compared against some twelve previously published healthy control repertoires from donors aged roughly 6 to 28 years. A subset of samples was prepared in parallel using single-end sample barcoding, then pooled and co-amplified after Illumina adapter ligation. The investigation overall reported the following: Patients showed significantly higher frequencies than controls for several TRBV segments, among them TRBV5-6, TRBV5-1 and TRBV20-1. Multiple sclerosis patients had significantly lower normalized Chao1 diversity than controls, a result that suggests substantial peripheral T-cell clonal expansion. The multiple sclerosis patient group was slightly younger than the control group. When samples were clustered directly using the F measure, samples prepared in the same batch co-clustered strongly, which prompted a batch-effect correction.

To demonstrate the VDJtools post-analysis software, the study profiled TCR beta repertoires from the peripheral blood of approximately twelve young patients with multiple sclerosis. Multiple sclerosis patients were children and adolescents aged about 6 to 15 years. This receptor was obtained from a girl aged 2 to 10 with multiple sclerosis. The V and J genes are TRBV7-9 and TRBJ1-4; D gene: possibly TRBD1, on 5 matching bases. The material sequenced was blood. The nucleotide sequence reads as follows: TGTGCCAGCAGCTTAAGGCAGGGCGGAAAACTGTTTTTT. This yields the protein CASSLRQGGKLFF.